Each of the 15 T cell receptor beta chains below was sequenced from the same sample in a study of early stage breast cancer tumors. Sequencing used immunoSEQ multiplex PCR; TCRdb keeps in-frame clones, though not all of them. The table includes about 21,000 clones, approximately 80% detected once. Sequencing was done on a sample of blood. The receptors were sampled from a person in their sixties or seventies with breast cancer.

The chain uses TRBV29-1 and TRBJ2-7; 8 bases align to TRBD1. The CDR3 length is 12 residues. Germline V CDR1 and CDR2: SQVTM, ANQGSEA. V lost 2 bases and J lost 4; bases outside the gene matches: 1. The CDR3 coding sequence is TGCAGCGTTGAACAGGGGGCGTACGAGCAGTACTTC. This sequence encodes CSVEQGAYEQYF.

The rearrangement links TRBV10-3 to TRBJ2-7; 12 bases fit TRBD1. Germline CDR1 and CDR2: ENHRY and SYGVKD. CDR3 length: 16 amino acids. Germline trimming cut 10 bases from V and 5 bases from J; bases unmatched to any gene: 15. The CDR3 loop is CATEHGTGGEGHEQYF. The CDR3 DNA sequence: TGTGCCACCGAACATGGGACAGGGGGCGAAGGACACGAGCAGTACTTC.

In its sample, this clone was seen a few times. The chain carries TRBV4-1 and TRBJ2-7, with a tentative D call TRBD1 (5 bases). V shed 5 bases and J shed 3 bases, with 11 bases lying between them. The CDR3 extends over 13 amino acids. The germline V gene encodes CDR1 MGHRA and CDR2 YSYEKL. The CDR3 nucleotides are TGCGCCAGCAGCTATAGACAGAACTACGAGCAGTACTTC. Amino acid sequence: CASSYRQNYEQYF.

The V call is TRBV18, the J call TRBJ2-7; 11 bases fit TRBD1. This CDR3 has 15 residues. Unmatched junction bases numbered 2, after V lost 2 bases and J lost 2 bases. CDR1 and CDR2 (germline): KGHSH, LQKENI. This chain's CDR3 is CASSPGTGGPYEQYF. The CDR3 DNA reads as TGTGCCAGCTCACCAGGGACAGGGGGTCCCTACGAGCAGTACTTC.

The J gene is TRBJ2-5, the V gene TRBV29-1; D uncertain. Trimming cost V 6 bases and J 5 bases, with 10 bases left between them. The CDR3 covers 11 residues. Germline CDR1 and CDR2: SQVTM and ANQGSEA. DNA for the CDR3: TGCAGCGTGTCCCTTGGGGAGACCCAGTACTTC. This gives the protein CSVSLGETQYF.

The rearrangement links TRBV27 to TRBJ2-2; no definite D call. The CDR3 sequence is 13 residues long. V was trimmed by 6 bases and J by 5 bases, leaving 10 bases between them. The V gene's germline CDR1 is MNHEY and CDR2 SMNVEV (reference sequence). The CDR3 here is CASRLRGTGELFF. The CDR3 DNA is TGTGCCAGCAGACTCCGTGGAACCGGGGAGCTGTTTTTT.

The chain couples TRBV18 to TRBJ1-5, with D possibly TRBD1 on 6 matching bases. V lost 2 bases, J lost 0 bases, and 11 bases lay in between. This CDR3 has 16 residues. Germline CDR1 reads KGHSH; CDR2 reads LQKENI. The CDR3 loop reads CASSPADSHSNQPQHF. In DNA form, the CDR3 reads TGTGCCAGCTCACCAGCGGACAGTCATAGCAATCAGCCCCAGCATTTT.

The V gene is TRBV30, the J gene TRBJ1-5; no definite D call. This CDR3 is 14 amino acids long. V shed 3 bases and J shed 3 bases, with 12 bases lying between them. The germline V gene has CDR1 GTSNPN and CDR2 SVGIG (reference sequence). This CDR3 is CAWSTGNFNQPQHF. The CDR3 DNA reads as TGTGCCTGGAGCACCGGGAATTTCAATCAGCCCCAGCATTTT.

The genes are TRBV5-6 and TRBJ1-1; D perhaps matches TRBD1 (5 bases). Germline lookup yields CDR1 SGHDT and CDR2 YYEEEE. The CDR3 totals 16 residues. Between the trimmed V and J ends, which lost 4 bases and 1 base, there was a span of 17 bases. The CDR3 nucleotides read TGTGCCAGCAGCCCGGGGGGGACCCACCCGAACACTGAAGCTTTCTTT. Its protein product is CASSPGGTHPNTEAFF.

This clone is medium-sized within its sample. This CDR3 reads CASSLGAATEAFF. The CDR3 coding sequence is TGTGCCAGCAGCTTAGGGGCCGCCACTGAAGCTTTCTTT. The chain is built from TRBV7-2 and TRBJ1-1; no clear D gene. V shed 1 base and J shed 4 bases, with 7 bases lying between them. This CDR3 is 13 amino acids long. Germline CDR1 reads SGHTA; CDR2 reads FQGNSA.

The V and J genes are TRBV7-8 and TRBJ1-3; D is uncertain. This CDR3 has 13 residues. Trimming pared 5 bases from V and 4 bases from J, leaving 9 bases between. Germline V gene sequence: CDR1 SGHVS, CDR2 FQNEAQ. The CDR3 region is CASSLQQGNTIYF. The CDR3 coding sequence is TGTGCCAGCAGCCTCCAACAGGGAAACACCATATATTTT.

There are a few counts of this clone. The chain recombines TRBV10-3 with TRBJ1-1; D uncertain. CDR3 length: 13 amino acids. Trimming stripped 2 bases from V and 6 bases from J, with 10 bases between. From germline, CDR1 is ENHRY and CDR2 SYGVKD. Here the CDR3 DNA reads TGTGCCATCAGTGAGAGGGTGGGAGCTGAAGCTTTCTTT. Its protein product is CAISERVGAEAFF.

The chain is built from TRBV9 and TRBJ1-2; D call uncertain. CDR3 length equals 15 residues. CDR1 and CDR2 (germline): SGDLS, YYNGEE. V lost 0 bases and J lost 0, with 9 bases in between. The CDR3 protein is CASSVGVGTNYGYTF. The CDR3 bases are TGTGCCAGCAGCGTAGGAGTGGGGACTAACTATGGCTACACCTTC. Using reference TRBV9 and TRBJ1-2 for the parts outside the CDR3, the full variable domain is DSGVTQTPKHLITATGQRVTLRCSPRSGDLSVYWYQQSLDQGLQFLIQYYNGEERAKGNILERFSAQQFPDLHSELNLSSLELGDSALYFCASSVGVGTNYGYTFGSGTRLTVV.

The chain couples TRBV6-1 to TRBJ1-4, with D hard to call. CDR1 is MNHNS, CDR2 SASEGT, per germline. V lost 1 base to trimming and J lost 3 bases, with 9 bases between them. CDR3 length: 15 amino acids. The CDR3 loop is CASSEGGSSNEKLFF. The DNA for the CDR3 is TGTGCCAGCAGTGAAGGTGGGAGCTCTAATGAAAAACTGTTTTTT.

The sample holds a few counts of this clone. This chain's CDR3 is CASSQGTALNEKLFF. CDR3 nucleotide sequence: TGCGCCAGCAGCCAGGGGACAGCACTTAATGAAAAACTGTTTTTT. The J gene is TRBJ1-4, the V gene TRBV4-1, with 7 bases matching TRBD1. J lost 4 bases, V lost 3 bases, and 5 bases had no gene match. Germline CDR1 and CDR2: MGHRA and YSYEKL. The CDR3 consists of 15 residues.